A selection of T cell receptor beta chains follows, all from one sample in a study of shared clonotypes between healthy human individuals. Assay used: immunoSEQ multiplex PCR; TCRdb lists only in-frame clones, some missing. The table shows approximately 2,000,000 clones, with around 93% occurring only once. Sequenced: naive CD4+ T cells from PBMCs. The receptors here all came from a man aged 18 to 30 in good health. Some clones in this sample may be carry-over from other donors' samples. CDR3s include the opening cysteine and the closing phenylalanine or tryptophan.

j_call v_call cdr3_length cdr3_aa
TRBJ2-2 TRBV19 14 CASSIAQNTGELFF
TRBJ1-2 TRBV5-1 14 CASSLYPENYGYTF
TRBJ1-3 TRBV9 14 CASTGDYSGNTIYF
TRBJ1-5 TRBV6-1 14 CASSDHRGNQPQHF
TRBJ2-5 TRBV12-5 15 CASAGSSAAGETQYF
TRBJ2-7 TRBV6-5 15 CASSRGGGRSYEQYF
TRBJ1-2 TRBV5-1 17 CASSKRGTADLTPNYTF
TRBJ1-4 TRBV13 15 CASSPRRTDNEKLFF
TRBJ1-1 TRBV5-5 14 CASSFLSQNTEAFF
TRBJ2-2 TRBV27 14 CASALGGPTGELFF
TRBJ2-7 TRBV5-4 15 CASSLGLGPEYEQYF
TRBJ2-7 TRBV5-1 14 CASTPGTGGYEQYF
TRBJ2-5 TRBV7-2 15 CASSFFREGRETQYF
TRBJ1-5 TRBV7-6 13 CASSPQSNQPQHF
TRBJ1-2 TRBV28 13 CASTPPSRRGYTF
TRBJ2-7 TRBV19 16 CASSEERRRVRNWQYF
TRBJ2-5 TRBV7-3 16 CASSLEGASTQETQYF